This entry lists 14 T cell receptor beta chains sequenced from one sample in a study of T cells in localized non-small cell lung cancer. Libraries were prepared by immunoSEQ multiplex PCR; TCRdb keeps only in-frame clonotypes and omits some of them. The sample records tens of thousands of clones, 85% to 90% being singletons. The source was peripheral blood, collected before any cancer treatment. The receptors shown here come from an older female donor with stage I squamous cell lung carcinoma.

The chain recombines TRBV5-1 with TRBJ2-7; D not certain. This CDR3 has 13 amino acids. V shed 7 bases and J shed 0 bases, with 11 bases lying between them. CDR1 is SGHRS and CDR2 is YFSETQ in the germline V gene. CDR3 amino acids: CASSPQSSYEQYF. CDR3 sequence (DNA): TGCGCCAGCTCCCCGCAGTCCTCCTACGAGCAGTACTTC.

V gene TRBV7-2 combines with J gene TRBJ2-1, with D unresolved. Trimming left V 4 bases short and J 6 bases short, with 13 bases between. The CDR3 is 14 amino acids. Germline assignment: CDR1 SGHTA and CDR2 FQGNSA. The CDR3 DNA sequence: TGTGCCAGCAGCTCAGATCCTCTCCCCAATGAGCAGTTCTTC. Translation: CASSSDPLPNEQFF.

The J gene is TRBJ2-5, the V gene TRBV9; D ambiguous. This CDR3 has 15 amino acids. Germline V gene data show CDR1 as SGDLS and CDR2 as YYNGEE. V was shortened by 0 bases and J by 4 bases, with 13 bases between the two germline ends. The DNA of the CDR3 is TGTGCCAGCAGCGTAGACGGCAGCGCTCGAGAGACCCAGTACTTC. Its protein is CASSVDGSARETQYF.

The genes are TRBV4-3 and TRBJ2-1, with 10 bases identical to TRBD2. The germline CDR1 and CDR2 sequences are LGHNA and YSLEER. After removal of 0 bases from V and 8 bases from J, the junction contained 7 bases not matched to a gene. The CDR3 is made up of 16 amino acids. CDR3 in DNA: TGCGCCAGCAGCCAAGATCTAGCGGGAGTTCTGGATGAGCAGTTCTTC. Amino acids: CASSQDLAGVLDEQFF.

The chain has TRBV5-1 and TRBJ1-2; D is perhaps TRBD1 (6 bases). CDR3 size: 15 residues. The V and J ends lost 3 bases and 2 bases respectively, with 14 bases between them. The germline gives CDR1 SGHRS, CDR2 YFSETQ. The CDR3 bases are TGCGCCAGCAGCTCACGCAGGGGTATCAACTATGGCTACACCTTC. Its protein is CASSSRRGINYGYTF. The variable domain in full, completed from reference TRBV5-1 and TRBJ1-2, reads KAGVTQTPRYLIKTRGQQVTLSCSPISGHRSVSWYQQTPGQGLQFLFEYFSETQRNKGNFPGRFSGRQFSNSRSEMNVSTLELGDSALYLCASSSRRGINYGYTFGSGTRLTVV.

The rearrangement joins TRBV14 to TRBJ1-2, with no clear D. The V gene's germline CDR1 is SGHDN and CDR2 FVKESK. CDR3 length: 13 amino acids. V gave up 4 bases and J gave up 3 bases, with 9 bases separating them. The CDR3 is CASSPQTYYGYTF. CDR3 DNA sequence: TGTGCCAGCAGCCCTCAGACTTACTATGGCTACACCTTC.

The chain links TRBV9 to TRBJ2-7, with D maybe TRBD1 (5 bases). There are 13 residues in the CDR3. Germline CDR1 is SGDLS and CDR2 is YYNGEE. Trimming removed 0 bases at V and 6 bases at J, with 10 bases between. This CDR3 is CASSVARVGEQYF. The DNA for the CDR3 is TGTGCCAGCAGCGTAGCCAGGGTCGGCGAGCAGTACTTC.

The V call is TRBV6-5, the J call TRBJ1-5; 8 bases align to TRBD1. The CDR3 has 13 residues. Germline-derived CDR1 and CDR2 are MNHEY and SVGAGI. V was pared by 5 bases and J by 5 bases, with 2 bases of the junction left unmatched. The CDR3 coding sequence is TGTGCCAGCAGTCCAGGGGGCTATCAGCCCCAGCATTTT. Translation: CASSPGGYQPQHF.

J is TRBJ2-1 and V is TRBV19; D possibly corresponds to TRBD2 (5 bases). Per the germline V gene, CDR1 is LNHDA and CDR2 is SQIVND (reference sequence). Trimming pared 5 bases from V and 3 bases from J, leaving 17 bases between. This CDR3 comprises 16 residues. This CDR3 reads CASSSRGGRGYNEQFF. The CDR3 nucleotides are TGTGCCAGTAGTTCCCGAGGAGGTCGCGGCTACAATGAGCAGTTCTTC.

The chain has TRBV6-1 and TRBJ1-2; TRBD1 aligns across 8 bases. CDR1 and CDR2 from the germline V gene are MNHNS and SASEGT. Unmatched junction bases numbered 6, after V lost 6 bases and J lost 3 bases. The CDR3 runs 14 residues. CDR3 sequence reads: CASSSTGGDYGYTF. In nucleotides, the CDR3 is TGTGCCAGCAGCTCCACAGGGGGAGACTATGGCTACACCTTC.

V usage is TRBV30 and J usage is TRBJ1-6; no clear D. The germline CDR1 and CDR2 sequences are GTSNPN and SVGIG (reference sequence). The length of the CDR3 is 16 residues. The V end lost 4 bases, the J end lost 3 bases, and 16 bases lay between the germline ends. The CDR3 protein is CAWTPPGVFYNSPLHF. For the CDR3, the DNA is TGTGCCTGGACCCCACCCGGGGTATTCTATAATTCACCCCTCCACTTT. Supplemented by reference TRBV30 and TRBJ1-6, the full variable domain reads SQTIHQWPATLVQPVGSPLSLECTVEGTSNPNLYWYRQAAGRGLQLLFYSVGIGQISSEVPQNLSASRPQDRQFILSSKKLLLSDSGFYLCAWTPPGVFYNSPLHFGNGTRLTVT.

The rearrangement joins TRBV5-4 to TRBJ1-5; the D gene is possibly TRBD1 (6 bases). Looked up from germline, CDR1 is SGHNT and CDR2 is YYREEE (reference sequence). This CDR3 contains 14 residues. V lost 4 bases to trimming and J lost 2 bases, with 10 bases between them. CDR3 sequence (DNA): TGTGCCAGCAGCGCCTCAGGGGGCAATCAGCCCCAGCATTTT. Protein: CASSASGGNQPQHF.

The chain joins TRBV5-6 to TRBJ2-1, with TRBD2 matching over 12 bases. The CDR3 is made up of 19 amino acids. Trimming removed 4 bases from V and 7 bases from J; junction bases left unmatched: 18. Germline CDR1 SGHDT, CDR2 YYEEEE. CDR3 DNA sequence: TGTGCCAGCAGCATGGTCCTAGCGGGAGGGAGGGAGCTTCGAAATGAGCAGTTCTTC. Protein sequence: CASSMVLAGGRELRNEQFF.

The V gene is TRBV2, the J gene TRBJ2-3; 12 positions agree with TRBD2. Germline-derived CDR1 and CDR2 are SNHLY and FYNNEI. V trimming: 1 base; J trimming: 9 bases; junction bases outside the gene matches: 2. The CDR3 has 14 amino acids. CDR3 in DNA: TGTGCCAGCAGTGAAGGACTAGCGGGAGCCACGCAGTATTTT. Translated, it gives CASSEGLAGATQYF.